Each of the 14 T cell receptor beta chains below was sequenced from the same sample in a study of cytomegalovirus exposure and HLA in healthy donors. The study ran its PCR with 60 Vbeta and 13 Jbeta primers. Method: immunoSEQ multiplex PCR; TCRdb's copy keeps in-frame clones and lacks some. Counted here are fewer than 200,000 clones, roughly 81% occurring once; the ten biggest clones make up more than 2%. Material: PBMCs. These receptors were collected from a man in his late teens or twenties in good health and CMV-seropositive.

This clone was recorded once. The chain recombines TRBV7-8 with TRBJ1-3, with TRBD1 as a possible D gene (6 bases). This CDR3 contains 14 residues. CDR1 is SGHVS, CDR2 FQNEAQ, per germline. V was clipped by 9 bases and J by 1 base, with 13 bases between them. CDR3 region: CASAVGTSGNTIYF. CDR3 nucleotide sequence: TGTGCCAGTGCCGTAGGGACATCTGGAAACACCATATATTTT.

The chain couples TRBV23-1 to TRBJ2-1; 7 bases agree with TRBD1. TRBV23-1 is designated an ORF whose function remains uncertain. The V and J ends lost 0 bases and 4 bases, in that order; junction bases with no gene match: 3. The CDR3 extends over 15 amino acids. This CDR3 is CASSQSWDRYNEQFF. DNA for the CDR3: TGCGCCAGCAGTCAATCCTGGGACAGATACAATGAGCAGTTCTTC.

This clone showed up just a few times. The rearrangement joins TRBV7-3 to TRBJ2-5; 10 nucleotides align to TRBD2. This CDR3 is 19 amino acids long. Germline loops: CDR1 SGHTA, CDR2 FQGTGA. The junction had 20 bases not matched to a gene; V was cut back by 8 bases and J by 2 bases. CDR3 sequence reads: CASGPWGSGGAGKQETQYF. DNA of the CDR3: TGTGCCAGCGGGCCCTGGGGCAGCGGGGGGGCGGGAAAACAAGAGACCCAGTACTTC.

The rearrangement links TRBV18 to TRBJ1-4; D is unresolved. V was pared by 10 bases and J by 0 bases, with 6 bases between. The CDR3 runs to 12 residues. Germline V lookup: CDR1 KGHSH, CDR2 LQKENI. CDR3 in DNA: TGTGCCACCGGGGCAACTAATGAAAAACTGTTTTTT. This encodes CATGATNEKLFF. The full variable domain, its missing parts supplied by reference TRBV18 and TRBJ1-4, is NAGVMQNPRHLVRRRGQEARLRCSPMKGHSHVYWYRQLPEEGLKFMVYLQKENIIDESGMPKERFSAEFPKEGPSILRIQQVVRGDSAAYFCATGATNEKLFFGSGTQLSVL.

This rearrangement joins TRBV4-1 to TRBJ2-7, with 9 bases that match TRBD1. Germline CDR1 and CDR2: MGHRA and YSYEKL. There are 16 residues in the CDR3. Unmatched junction bases numbered 10, after V lost 2 bases and J lost 5 bases. The CDR3, as DNA: TGCGCCAGCAGCCAACAAACCGGGACAGGGTATAACGAGCAGTACTTC. This sequence encodes CASSQQTGTGYNEQYF.

This clone has just one count. The J gene is TRBJ2-3, the V gene TRBV6-1, with 9 nucleotides matching TRBD2. Looked up from germline, CDR1 is MNHNS and CDR2 is SASEGT. V lost 7 bases, J lost 1 base, and 3 bases stayed unmatched. The CDR3 is made up of 14 amino acids. The CDR3: CASNLAGGTDTQYF. CDR3 coding DNA: TGTGCCAGCAACTTAGCGGGGGGCACAGATACGCAGTATTTT.

The chain is built from TRBV2 and TRBJ1-1; D remains unclear. CDR3 length: 15 amino acids. Germline CDR1 and CDR2: SNHLY and FYNNEI. The V and J ends lost 2 bases and 3 bases respectively, with 13 bases between them. The CDR3, as DNA: TGTGCCAGCAGTGAAAACCCATCGGAGTACACTGAAGCTTTCTTT. Translation: CASSENPSEYTEAFF. The full variable domain, completed using reference TRBV2 and TRBJ1-1, is EPEVTQTPSHQVTQMGQEVILRCVPISNHLYFYWYRQILGQKVEFLVSFYNNEISEKSEIFDDQFSVERPDGSNFTLKIRSTKLEDSAMYFCASSENPSEYTEAFFGQGTRLTVV.

This rearrangement joins TRBV5-1 to TRBJ2-7, with a possible D match to TRBD1 (5 bases). The CDR3 is 16 amino acids. V lost 4 bases, J lost 0 bases, and 17 bases lay in between. Germline loops: CDR1 SGHRS, CDR2 YFSETQ. CDR3 loop: CASSRPRVVGSYEQYF. DNA of the CDR3: TGCGCCAGCAGCCGACCCAGGGTGGTGGGCTCCTACGAGCAGTACTTC.

The J gene is TRBJ2-1, the V gene TRBV6-6, with 9 bases matching TRBD2. The V gene's germline CDR1 is MNHNY and CDR2 SVGAGI (reference sequence). The CDR3 loop spans 14 amino acids. J was trimmed by 3 bases and V by 5 bases; bases with no gene match: 2. The CDR3 region has the DNA TGTGCCAGCAGTACGCGGGGGGGCTACAATGAGCAGTTCTTC. Translating it yields CASSTRGGYNEQFF.

J is TRBJ2-7 and V is TRBV6-5; possibly TRBD1 for D (5 bases). The CDR3 totals 13 residues. V gave up 2 bases and J gave up 5 bases, with 10 bases separating them. Germline lookup yields CDR1 MNHEY and CDR2 SVGAGI. CDR3 coding DNA: TGTGCCAGCAGTTACCAGGGTTCGAACGAGCAGTACTTC. Translation: CASSYQGSNEQYF.

J is TRBJ2-3 and V is TRBV5-4; 11 bases are a match to TRBD2. With V trimmed by 4 bases and J by 2 bases, 9 bases remained unmatched. Per germline, CDR1 SGHNT and CDR2 YYREEE (reference sequence). CDR3 length equals 17 residues. The CDR3 DNA reads as TGTGCCAGCAGCGCTGCGGTAGCGGGGGGGTTCACAGATACGCAGTATTTT. It encodes CASSAAVAGGFTDTQYF.

The chain is built from TRBV6-4 and TRBJ1-5; D call uncertain. The CDR3 has 13 residues. V lost 3 bases to trimming and J lost 0 bases, with 3 bases between them. CDR1 is MRHNA and CDR2 is SNTAGT in the germline V gene. CDR3 DNA: TGTGCCAGCAGTGAGGCTAGCAATCAGCCCCAGCATTTT. Translation: CASSEASNQPQHF.

This clone has more than one count but fewer than ten. The chain couples TRBV7-6 to TRBJ2-5; TRBD2 agrees at 14 bases. The CDR3 is 16 residues long. Germline V lookup: CDR1 SGHVS, CDR2 FNYEAQ. J was trimmed by 2 bases and V by 5 bases; bases with no gene match: 4. CDR3 sequence (DNA): TGTGCCAGCAGCGTGGGGACTAGCGGGGGTCAAGAGACCCAGTACTTC. Its translation is CASSVGTSGGQETQYF.

V is TRBV27 and J is TRBJ2-5; D might be TRBD2 (6 bases). CDR3 length equals 19 residues. Germline V gives CDR1 MNHEY, CDR2 SMNVEV (reference sequence). V lost 0 bases and J 1 base, leaving 21 bases between the germline ends. The CDR3 loop is CASSLSGFVAGRFQETQYF. As DNA, the CDR3 is TGTGCCAGCAGTTTATCCGGCTTTGTTGCGGGGAGGTTCCAAGAGACCCAGTACTTC.